This T cell receptor (beta chain) was observed in a study of T cells in Graves' hyperthyroidism and ophthalmopathy. Many counts were recorded for this clonotype. Germline V lookup: CDR1 KGHSH, CDR2 LQKENI. V lost 0 bases and J lost 3, with 8 bases in between. The CDR3 extends over 14 amino acids. The CDR3 regions of TCR beta were amplified from RNA transcripts. The study used the HTBI primer set for a first-round RT-PCR of the TCR CDR3. A single record per CDR3 protein comes from TCRdb applying MiXCR to the multiplex PCR reads. The data show under 350,000 distinct CDR3 sequences, about 20% seen once. What was sequenced was blood. The clonotype comes from a woman aged 45 to 65 with Graves' hyperthyroidism. V and J are TRBV18 and TRBJ2-5, with D possibly being TRBD2 (5 bases). The CDR3 DNA sequence: TGTGCCAGCTCACCACCGAGCGGAGAAGAGACCCAGTACTTC. Protein product: CASSPPSGEETQYF. Drawing the rest from reference TRBV18 and TRBJ2-5, the complete variable domain is NAGVMQNPRHLVRRRGQEARLRCSPMKGHSHVYWYRQLPEEGLKFMVYLQKENIIDESGMPKERFSAEFPKEGPSILRIQQVVRGDSAAYFCASSPPSGEETQYFGPGTRLLVL.